The text below deals with one T cell receptor (beta chain). The data are from a study of blood T cell repertoires in COVID-19. The CDR3 is 15 residues long. The germline V gene encodes CDR1 MNHEY and CDR2 SVGAGI. With V trimmed by 5 bases and J by 2 bases, 7 bases remained unmatched. The method was immunoSEQ multiplex PCR; TCRdb's version includes in-frame clones alone and lacks a portion of them. The sample has around 60,000 clones, about 90% seen once; the top ten hold 10% to 15%. Input material: peripheral blood. The TCR sequence derives from a man aged 60 to 75 with active COVID-19. The chain is built from TRBV6-5 and TRBJ2-7; 9 bases agree with TRBD2. The chain's CDR3 is CASSTLTSGAYEQYF. In nucleotides, the CDR3 is TGTGCCAGCAGTACCCTGACTAGCGGAGCCTACGAGCAGTACTTC.